The T cell receptor (beta chain) described here comes from a study of Graves' ophthalmopathy and Graves' hyperthyroidism. This clonotype came up many times. Amplification of the TCR beta CDR3 regions used RNA transcripts (as template). Second-round multiplex PCR came after first-round RT-PCR with HTBI primers. TCRdb re-called the multiplex PCR reads through MiXCR, storing one row per CDR3 protein. In the table there are hundreds of thousands of distinct CDR3 sequences, 22% of which are singletons. The CDR3 has 11 amino acids. Germline CDR1 and CDR2: DFQATT and SNEGSKA (reference sequence). V shed 6 bases and J shed 2 bases, with 8 bases lying between them.

Sequencing was carried out using peripheral blood. This rearrangement joins TRBV20-1 to TRBJ2-7; tentative D call: TRBD2 (5 bases). This TCR was recovered from a woman under 30 with stable Graves' hyperthyroidism. Some clones in this sample may be carry-over from other donors' samples. For the CDR3, the DNA is TGCAGTGCACGGGAAGCCTACGAGCAGTACTTC. As protein: CSAREAYEQYF.